Sequencing of this TCR beta chain was carried out in a study of cytomegalovirus exposure and HLA in healthy donors. The study, taken as a whole, reports: Per published reports, the classifier diagnosed cytomegalovirus status with high specificity and sensitivity.

Healthy bone marrow donors supplied every sample. The CDR3 totals 15 residues. Trimming took off 3 bases at V and 2 bases at J, with 11 bases between the two ends. The germline gives CDR1 MNHNY, CDR2 SVGAGI (reference sequence). In this sample, this clone turned up a few times. The antigen is undetermined. PCR amplification relied on 60 Vbeta primers (plus 13 Jbeta primers). TCRdb's table, derived via immunoSEQ multiplex PCR, lists solely in-frame clones and lacks some. The sample consists of some 55,000 clones, about four fifths of them appearing once. V is TRBV6-6 and J is TRBJ1-5, with D uncertain. The receptor was isolated from a man aged 35 to 55 in good health and CMV-seronegative. Material for sequencing was PBMCs. As DNA, the CDR3 is TGTGCCAGCAGTTATTTGGTAACGGGCAATCAGCCCCAGCATTTT. Protein sequence: CASSYLVTGNQPQHF.